The 23 T cell receptor beta chains given below trace back to one sample, sequenced in a study of PD-1 blockade in classical Hodgkin lymphoma. Assay used: immunoSEQ multiplex PCR; TCRdb lists only in-frame clones, some missing. Of under 15,000 clones in the sample, about 90% are singletons; the top ten hold about 11%. Every patient relapsed after autologous stem cell transplantation, and brentuximab vedotin exposure varied. The input for sequencing was peripheral blood mononuclear cells (PBMCs), taken at baseline. Receptors originate from a human donor with classical Hodgkin lymphoma.

The rearrangement joins TRBV25-1 to TRBJ2-7, with 7 bases lining up with TRBD1. The CDR3 is 14 amino acids. Germline V lookup: CDR1 MGHDK, CDR2 SYGVNS. Trimming took 8 bases from V and 2 from J; bases not matched to a gene: 9. The CDR3 here is CASSENRGPYEQYF. The CDR3 nucleotides read TGTGCCAGCTCCGAGAACAGGGGCCCCTACGAGCAGTACTTC.

About this clone: Other DNA sequences of this sample code for an identical CDR3. V and J are TRBV5-1 and TRBJ1-2; 8 bases align to TRBD1. J lost 4 bases, V lost 2 bases, and 7 bases had no gene match. The CDR3 runs to 15 residues. The V gene's germline CDR1 is SGHRS and CDR2 YFSETQ. The chain's CDR3 is CASSLEAGGGYGYTF. In DNA, the CDR3 is TGCGCCAGCAGCTTAGAAGCAGGGGGCGGCTATGGCTACACCTTC.

This clone was seen only a few times. The V and J genes are TRBV6-4 and TRBJ2-3; 10 bases match TRBD2. CDR3 length equals 15 residues. The J segment lost 3 bases and the V segment lost 5 bases, leaving 5 bases of the junction unmatched. The germline CDR1 and CDR2 sequences are MRHNA and SNTAGT. CDR3 sequence reads: CASSSGTSETDTQYF. In nucleotides, the CDR3 is TGTGCCAGCAGTTCCGGGACTAGCGAAACAGATACGCAGTATTTT.

The CDR3 DNA is TGTGCCAGCTCACCACCCATAGAGGCCACCTACGAGCAGTACTTC. Amino acids: CASSPPIEATYEQYF. The rearrangement links TRBV18 to TRBJ2-7; D is unclear. In germline, CDR1 is KGHSH, CDR2 LQKENI. Trimming cost V 0 bases and J 2 bases, with 11 bases left between them. This CDR3 contains 15 residues.

The V gene is TRBV7-3, the J gene TRBJ2-2, with TRBD1 matching 11 bases. Germline CDR1 is SGHTA and CDR2 is FQGTGA. This CDR3 contains 16 residues. With V trimmed by 6 bases and J by 4 bases, 7 bases remained unmatched. CDR3 in amino acids: CASRRTGTGGTGELFF. The CDR3 DNA reads TGTGCCAGCAGGCGGACCGGGACAGGGGGCACCGGGGAGCTGTTTTTT. The full variable domain, with the rest looked up from reference TRBV7-3 and TRBJ2-2, is GAGVSQTPSNKVTEKGKYVELRCDPISGHTALYWYRQSLGQGPEFLIYFQGTGAADDSGLPNDRFFAVRPEGSVSTLKIQRTERGDSAVYLCASRRTGTGGTGELFFGEGSRLTVL.

This rearrangement joins TRBV29-1 to TRBJ1-1; tentative D call: TRBD1 (6 bases). The germline V gene encodes CDR1 SQVTM and CDR2 ANQGSEA. The V and J ends lost 1 base and 1 base respectively, with 13 bases between them. The CDR3 is 15 amino acids. In DNA form, the CDR3 reads TGCAGCGTTGAAGGTTCCGGACAGCCGAACACTGAAGCTTTCTTT. It specifies CSVEGSGQPNTEAFF.

The CDR3 DNA reads TGTGCCAGCTCACTCGGGATCCCCGCGAACACCGGGGAGCTGTTTTTT. Its protein product is CASSLGIPANTGELFF. The rearrangement uses TRBV18 and TRBJ2-2, with a tentative D call TRBD2 (5 bases). The CDR3 spans 16 residues. The V gene's germline CDR1 is KGHSH and CDR2 LQKENI. V was cut by 4 bases and J by 0 bases, with 12 bases left in between.

This rearrangement joins TRBV5-1 to TRBJ1-5; unclear D gene. The CDR3 length is 15 residues. Germline V lookup: CDR1 SGHRS, CDR2 YFSETQ. The V gene lost 4 bases and the J gene lost 7 bases, with 18 bases spanning the gap. In DNA form, the CDR3 reads TGCGCCAGCAGCCCTGACCCTGGGCTCGGACAGCCCCAGCATTTT. It yields the protein CASSPDPGLGQPQHF.

This chain uses TRBV6-1 with TRBJ2-7, with 7 nucleotides matching TRBD2. The CDR3 extends over 15 amino acids. The J segment lost 3 bases and the V segment lost 5 bases, leaving 10 bases of the junction unmatched. Germline CDR1 MNHNS, CDR2 SASEGT. This CDR3 is CASSTRGEAGYEQYF. In DNA form, the CDR3 reads TGTGCCAGCAGTACCCGGGGGGAAGCTGGCTACGAGCAGTACTTC.

The chain carries TRBV30 and TRBJ1-1; TRBD1 matches at 7 bases. V trimming: 3 bases; J trimming: 2 bases; junction bases outside the gene matches: 6. The CDR3 contains 14 residues. Germline CDR1 reads GTSNPN; CDR2 reads SVGIG (reference sequence). The CDR3 coding sequence is TGTGCCTGGAGCCAAGACAGGGTCAACACTGAAGCTTTCTTT. This codes for CAWSQDRVNTEAFF. Filled out from reference TRBV30 and TRBJ1-1, the complete variable domain reads SQTIHQWPATLVQPVGSPLSLECTVEGTSNPNLYWYRQAAGRGLQLLFYSVGIGQISSEVPQNLSASRPQDRQFILSSKKLLLSDSGFYLCAWSQDRVNTEAFFGQGTRLTVV.

This chain links TRBV6-5 with TRBJ2-1; 10 nucleotides line up with TRBD2. Germline CDR1 and CDR2: MNHEY and SVGAGI. The CDR3 is made up of 15 amino acids. The V and J ends lost 5 bases and 9 bases, in that order; junction bases with no gene match: 10. This CDR3 is CASSLSGGTLTEQFF. Written as DNA, the CDR3 is TGTGCCAGCAGTCTTAGCGGGGGGACACTTACTGAGCAGTTCTTC.

The V and J genes are TRBV29-1 and TRBJ2-5; TRBD1 or TRBD2 may be the D gene (6 bases each). The length of the CDR3 is 15 residues. Between the trimmed V and J ends, which lost 1 base and 4 bases, there was a span of 16 bases. Germline CDR1 reads SQVTM; CDR2 reads ANQGSEA. The CDR3 nucleotides are TGCAGCGTTGAAGTGAGGGGGGCCGGAGGAGAGACCCAGTACTTC. Translated: CSVEVRGAGGETQYF.

The chain employs TRBV5-1 and TRBJ1-4; perhaps TRBD1 as D (6 bases). Germline CDR1 is SGHRS and CDR2 is YFSETQ. The CDR3 consists of 15 residues. V dropped 5 bases and J dropped 0 bases, with 11 bases sitting between them. The chain's CDR3 is CASRRGAATNEKLFF. The CDR3 region has the DNA TGCGCCAGCAGGAGGGGGGCCGCAACTAATGAAAAACTGTTTTTT.

This rearrangement joins TRBV5-8 to TRBJ2-7; 12 bases fit TRBD2. CDR1 SGHTS and CDR2 YDEGEE come from the germline V gene. The CDR3 length is 18 residues. Trimming cost V 1 base and J 3 bases; bases outside gene matches: 11. The CDR3 nucleotides read TGTGCCAGCAGCTTGACTAGCGGGGGGACCACACCATTCTACGAGCAGTACTTC. The encoded protein is CASSLTSGGTTPFYEQYF.

This chain links TRBV5-1 with TRBJ1-1; D gene uncertain. Germline CDR1 reads SGHRS; CDR2 reads YFSETQ. V lost 0 bases, J lost 4 bases, and 13 bases lay in between. This CDR3 is built from 15 residues. The CDR3 is CASSLEGPSVTEAFF. For the CDR3, the DNA is TGCGCCAGCAGCTTGGAAGGTCCGTCGGTCACTGAAGCTTTCTTT.

The gene calls are TRBV6-1 and TRBJ1-5; 7 bases line up with TRBD1. The CDR3 extends over 15 amino acids. The V segment lost 0 bases and the J segment 7 bases; nucleotides outside the gene matches: 6. Per germline, CDR1 MNHNS and CDR2 SASEGT. CDR3 nucleotides: TGTGCCAGCAGTGAAGCGCAGGGGGGGAGGCAGCCCCAGCATTTT. This codes for CASSEAQGGRQPQHF.

This rearrangement joins TRBV2 to TRBJ1-4; possibly TRBD1 for D (6 bases). V lost 3 bases to trimming and J lost 9 bases, with 8 bases between them. CDR3 length equals 12 residues. CDR1 SNHLY and CDR2 FYNNEI come from the germline V gene. The CDR3 DNA reads as TGTGCCAGCAGTGATGGGGACAAAAAACTGTTTTTT. This translates into CASSDGDKKLFF.

This clone was observed a handful of times. The J gene is TRBJ2-4, the V gene TRBV27, with 7 bases that match TRBD2. The length of the CDR3 is 15 residues. Trimming cost V 6 bases and J 7 bases; bases outside gene matches: 12. Germline V CDR1 and CDR2: MNHEY, SMNVEV (reference sequence). DNA of the CDR3: TGTGCCAGCAGCGCACGGGAGCGGGGCCGTAACATTCAGTACTTC. Its protein is CASSARERGRNIQYF.

The chain couples TRBV5-1 to TRBJ1-3; TRBD1 matches at 7 bases. Germline CDR1 and CDR2: SGHRS and YFSETQ. This CDR3 has 13 amino acids. After removal of 4 bases from V and 4 bases from J, the junction contained 2 bases not matched to a gene. CDR3 bases: TGCGCCAGCAGCCTGACAGGGGGAAACACCATATATTTT. This gives the protein CASSLTGGNTIYF. The full variable domain, in which reference TRBV5-1 and TRBJ1-3 provide the parts outside the CDR3, is KAGVTQTPRYLIKTRGQQVTLSCSPISGHRSVSWYQQTPGQGLQFLFEYFSETQRNKGNFPGRFSGRQFSNSRSEMNVSTLELGDSALYLCASSLTGGNTIYFGEGSWLTVV.

Of note for this clone: The sample holds other DNA sequences that translate to the same CDR3. The V and J genes are TRBV7-6 and TRBJ1-1; D gene ambiguous. Germline values: CDR1 SGHVS, CDR2 FNYEAQ. This CDR3 has 19 residues. Trimming pared 0 bases from V and 3 bases from J, leaving 23 bases between. The CDR3 DNA follows: TGTGCCAGCAGCTTAGCTGCGGGAGGCGGGCCCCACGGGGACACTGAAGCTTTCTTT. Translation gives CASSLAAGGGPHGDTEAFF.

This chain uses TRBV5-5 with TRBJ2-3, with D unresolved. V was pared by 3 bases and J by 3 bases, with 5 bases between. The CDR3 covers 12 residues. Germline-derived CDR1 and CDR2 are SGHKS and YYEKEE (reference sequence). CDR3 region: CASSSGTDTQYF. The CDR3 DNA sequence: TGTGCCAGCAGCTCCGGTACAGATACGCAGTATTTT.

This clone was counted a single time. The rearrangement joins TRBV5-6 to TRBJ1-1, with a possible D match to TRBD1 (5 bases). CDR1 and CDR2 (germline): SGHDT, YYEEEE. The CDR3 loop spans 14 amino acids. The V end was cut by 6 bases, the J end by 2 bases, with 14 bases between. CDR3 DNA sequence: TGTGCCAGCACCCCTTGGGGGTTAAACACTGAAGCTTTCTTT. Its protein is CASTPWGLNTEAFF.

CDR3 sequence reads: CASSPLGEEAFF. Written as DNA, the CDR3 is TGTGCCAGCTCACCACTAGGGGAGGAAGCTTTCTTT. The genes are TRBV18 and TRBJ1-1; D is possibly TRBD1 (5 bases). CDR1 KGHSH and CDR2 LQKENI come from the germline V gene. The CDR3 is 12 residues long. Between the trimmed V and J ends, which lost 1 base and 8 bases, there was a span of 8 bases.